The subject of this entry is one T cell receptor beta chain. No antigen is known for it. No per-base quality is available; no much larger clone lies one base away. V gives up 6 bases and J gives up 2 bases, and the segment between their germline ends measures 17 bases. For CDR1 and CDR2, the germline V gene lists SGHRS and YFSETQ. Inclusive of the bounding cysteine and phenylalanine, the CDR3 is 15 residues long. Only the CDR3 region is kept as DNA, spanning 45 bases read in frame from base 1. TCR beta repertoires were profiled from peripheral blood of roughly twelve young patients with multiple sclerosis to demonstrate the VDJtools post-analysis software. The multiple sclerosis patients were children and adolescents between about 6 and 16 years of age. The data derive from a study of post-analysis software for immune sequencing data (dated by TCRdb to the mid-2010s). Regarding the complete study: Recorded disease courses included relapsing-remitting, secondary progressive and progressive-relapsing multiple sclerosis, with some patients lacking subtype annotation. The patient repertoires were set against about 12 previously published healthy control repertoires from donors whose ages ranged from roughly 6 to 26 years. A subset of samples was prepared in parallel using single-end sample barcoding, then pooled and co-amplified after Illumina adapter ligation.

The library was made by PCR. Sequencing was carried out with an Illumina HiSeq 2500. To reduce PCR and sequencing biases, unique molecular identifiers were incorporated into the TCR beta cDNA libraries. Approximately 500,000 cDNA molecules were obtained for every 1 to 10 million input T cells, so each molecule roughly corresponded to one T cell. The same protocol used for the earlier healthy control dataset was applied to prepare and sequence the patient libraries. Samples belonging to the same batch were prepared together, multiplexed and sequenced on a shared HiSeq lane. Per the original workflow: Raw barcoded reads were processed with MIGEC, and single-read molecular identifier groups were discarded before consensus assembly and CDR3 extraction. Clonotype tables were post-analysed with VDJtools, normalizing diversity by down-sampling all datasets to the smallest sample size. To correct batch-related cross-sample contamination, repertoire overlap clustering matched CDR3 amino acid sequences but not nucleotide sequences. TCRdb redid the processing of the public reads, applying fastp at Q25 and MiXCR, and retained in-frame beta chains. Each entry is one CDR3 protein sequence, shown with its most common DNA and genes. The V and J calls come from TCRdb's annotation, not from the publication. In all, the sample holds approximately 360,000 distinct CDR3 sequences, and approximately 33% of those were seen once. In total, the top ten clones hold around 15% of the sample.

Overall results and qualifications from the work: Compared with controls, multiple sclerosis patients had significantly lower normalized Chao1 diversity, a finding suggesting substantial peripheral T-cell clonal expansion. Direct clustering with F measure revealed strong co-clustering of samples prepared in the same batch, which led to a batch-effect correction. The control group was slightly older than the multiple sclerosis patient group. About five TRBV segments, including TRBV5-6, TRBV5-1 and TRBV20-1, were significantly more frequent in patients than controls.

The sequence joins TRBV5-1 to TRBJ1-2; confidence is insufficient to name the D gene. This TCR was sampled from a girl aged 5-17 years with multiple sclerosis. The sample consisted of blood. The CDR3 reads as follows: CASTNLAGANYGYTF. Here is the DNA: TGCGCCAGCACCAACCTCGCTGGTGCCAACTATGGCTACACCTTC.